The table lists the clone carrying this T cell receptor (beta chain) with many counts. CDR3 length: 15 amino acids. Trimming removed 3 bases at V and 4 bases at J, with 17 bases between. In germline, CDR1 is GTSNPN, CDR2 SVGIG (reference sequence). The time point is: newly diagnosed GD, antithyroid drugs for less than 3 months. Researchers made the TCR library from RNA that was extracted from PBMCs. This entry comes from a study of regulatory T cells in long-lasting Graves disease. In building TCR beta libraries, iRepertoire HTBI primers were used together with Arm-PCR of CDR3 regions. Via MiXCR, TCRdb re-called the multiplex PCR reads, giving one row per CDR3 protein. The sample has roughly 400,000 distinct CDR3 sequences; about 16% are singletons. This sample was shared with a second study, whose subject was T cells in Graves' hyperthyroidism and ophthalmopathy.

Sequencing was performed on peripheral blood mononuclear cells (PBMCs), taken at new diagnosis, from a patient treated with antithyroid drugs. V gene TRBV30 combines with J gene TRBJ2-3, with a possible D match to TRBD2 (5 bases). The TCR comes from a woman aged 18-29 years with Graves disease. CDR3 nucleotides: TGTGCCTGGAGCGAACTAGTGAGAGGCTCAGATACGCAGTATTTT. This encodes CAWSELVRGSDTQYF.